This entry is about one T cell receptor beta chain. Patients chosen for sequencing had CD8+CD57+ cells that had expanded, as shown by flow cytometry. The sample originates from a study of CD8+CD57+ T cells in acquired aplastic anemia. The V and J ends lost 5 bases and 6 bases respectively, with 20 bases between them. CDR1 is SGHVS, CDR2 FNYEAQ, per germline. The CDR3 consists of 16 residues. TCR beta VDJ and CDR3 were profiled, and genomic DNA was the template. MiXCR, applied by TCRdb to the reads, yields one record per CDR3 protein. The sample contains roughly 200,000 distinct CDR3 sequences, nearly 65% of which appear only once.

The chain uses TRBV7-6 and TRBJ2-1, with D perhaps matching TRBD1 or TRBD2 (6 bases each). The specimen was sorted CD4+, CD8+, or CD8+CD57+ T cells (not recorded which) from PBMCs. The source of this sequence is a human donor with aplastic anemia. CDR3 nucleotide sequence: TGTGCCAGCAGCCCGGGGGCGGTTCGGGGGATCAATGAGCAGTTCTTC. Its translation: CASSPGAVRGINEQFF.